The next 11 T cell receptor beta chains were all read from a single sample in a study of Tregs in tolerant kidney transplant recipients. Repertoires were generated with immunoSEQ multiplex PCR, while TCRdb's copy carries only in-frame clones and drops some. The sample has roughly 45,000 clones, about 90% seen once. Sequencing was performed on Tregs from blood. These receptors all stem from a human donor in good health.

This chain connects TRBV29-1 to TRBJ1-1; D not certain. The V gene lost 5 bases and the J gene lost 0 bases, with 7 bases spanning the gap. Germline values: CDR1 SQVTM, CDR2 ANQGSEA. The CDR3 is made up of 12 amino acids. The CDR3 sequence: CSVKTVNTEAFF. The CDR3 coding sequence is TGCAGCGTTAAAACCGTGAACACTGAAGCTTTCTTT.

The chain couples TRBV7-2 to TRBJ2-5, with D possibly matching TRBD2 (6 bases). Germline lookup yields CDR1 SGHTA and CDR2 FQGNSA. The CDR3 has 13 residues. The V end was cut by 5 bases, the J end by 5 bases, with 12 bases between. The chain's CDR3 is CASSLSGRETQYF. CDR3 nucleotide sequence: TGTGCCAGCAGCCTCTCGGGGAGGGAGACCCAGTACTTC.

The chain recombines TRBV5-4 with TRBJ2-2; maybe TRBD2 (5 bases). The CDR3 has 13 amino acids. Germline CDR1 reads SGHNT; CDR2 reads YYREEE (reference sequence). Trimming left V 0 bases short and J 7 bases short, with 7 bases between. The chain's CDR3 is CASSLGAGGELFF. The CDR3 DNA is TGTGCCAGCAGCTTGGGGGCGGGCGGGGAGCTGTTTTTT.

V is TRBV10-1 and J is TRBJ2-1, with 9 bases fitting TRBD1. The CDR3 is 14 residues long. From germline, CDR1 is WNHNN and CDR2 SYGVQD (reference sequence). With V trimmed by 10 bases and J by 2 bases, 6 bases remained unmatched. CDR3 nucleotides: TGCGCCACCTCGGGACAGGGCACCTACAATGAGCAGTTCTTC. Its protein is CATSGQGTYNEQFF.

The chain's CDR3 is CASKVSRDTGYYEQYF. CDR3 bases: TGCGCCAGCAAGGTCTCCCGGGACACGGGTTACTACGAGCAGTACTTC. This chain uses TRBV10-2 with TRBJ2-7, with D perhaps TRBD1 (6 bases). The CDR3 is made up of 16 amino acids. V was cut by 7 bases and J by 3 bases, with 22 bases left in between. Germline V gives CDR1 WSHSY, CDR2 SAAADI.

Turning to this clone: This same CDR3 is encoded by further DNA sequences in the sample. This chain links TRBV15 with TRBJ1-3; D may be TRBD1 (5 bases). The V and J ends lost 0 bases and 2 bases respectively, with 8 bases between them. Germline CDR1 is LNHNV and CDR2 is YYDKDF (reference sequence). The CDR3 totals 15 residues. The CDR3 coding sequence is TGTGCCACCAGCAGAGAGGGCAGGGCTGGAAACACCATATATTTT. Encoded protein: CATSREGRAGNTIYF.

The J gene is TRBJ2-2, the V gene TRBV30, with 9 nucleotides matching TRBD2. This CDR3 is built from 18 residues. Trimming removed 0 bases from V and 4 bases from J; junction bases left unmatched: 12. Germline loops: CDR1 GTSNPN, CDR2 SVGIG (reference sequence). The chain's CDR3 is CAWSVLGSGRLGTGELFF. CDR3 DNA sequence: TGTGCCTGGAGTGTACTTGGTAGCGGGAGACTAGGCACCGGGGAGCTGTTTTTT.

The CDR3 loop is CASGFTGESSPLHF. The CDR3 bases are TGTGCTAGTGGTTTCACAGGGGAAAGTTCACCCCTCCACTTT. The chain has TRBV12-5 and TRBJ1-6; 7 bases are a match to TRBD1. The J segment lost 9 bases and the V segment lost 3 bases, leaving 5 bases of the junction unmatched. The germline V gene encodes CDR1 LGHNT and CDR2 FRNRAP. The CDR3 length is 14 residues.

The chain uses TRBV28 and TRBJ2-6; 7 positions agree with TRBD1. V was pared by 3 bases and J by 2 bases, with 7 bases of the junction left unmatched. Germline loops: CDR1 MDHEN, CDR2 SYDVKM. The CDR3 spans 17 residues. CDR3 sequence reads: CASSLEQGWTGANVLTF. The CDR3 coding sequence is TGTGCCAGCAGTTTGGAACAGGGGTGGACTGGGGCCAACGTCCTGACTTTC.

The chain recombines TRBV4-1 with TRBJ1-5; TRBD1 might be the D (5 bases). CDR1 MGHRA and CDR2 YSYEKL come from the germline V gene. The CDR3 consists of 14 residues. V lost 6 bases to trimming and J lost 6 bases, with 15 bases between them. DNA of the CDR3: TGCGCCAGCAGTGCCGTAGGGGCGGCTCAGCCCCAGCATTTT. This sequence encodes CASSAVGAAQPQHF.

The rearrangement links TRBV5-5 to TRBJ2-7, with 7 bases lining up with TRBD1. J was trimmed by 0 bases and V by 5 bases; bases with no gene match: 5. CDR1 is SGHKS, CDR2 YYEKEE, per germline (reference sequence). The CDR3 has 14 amino acids. CDR3 in DNA: TGTGCCAGCAGGGAAGGGACAGTCTCCTACGAGCAGTACTTC. Encoded protein: CASREGTVSYEQYF.